The next 21 T cell receptor beta chains were all read from a single sample in a study of shared clonotypes between healthy human individuals. The data were produced by immunoSEQ multiplex PCR, yet TCRdb's version contains in-frame clones alone and is incomplete. The sample has 700,000 or so clones, approximately 75% seen once. Sequencing input: memory CD4+ T cells sorted from blood. Subset specified: CD45RA-negative fraction. These receptors originate from a woman in her twenties or thirties in good health.

This sequence joins TRBV10-1 and TRBJ1-1; D possibly corresponds to TRBD1 (5 bases). Germline V gives CDR1 WNHNN, CDR2 SYGVQD (reference sequence). Trimming left V 6 bases short and J 4 bases short, with 15 bases between. The CDR3 runs to 14 residues. The CDR3 reads CASRPRRQSTEAFF. The CDR3, as DNA: TGCGCCAGCAGGCCCCGAAGACAGAGCACTGAAGCTTTCTTT.

The V and J genes are TRBV18 and TRBJ1-1; the D is unclear. The V end was cut by 5 bases, the J end by 1 base, with 5 bases between. Germline-derived CDR1 and CDR2 are KGHSH and LQKENI. CDR3 length: 12 amino acids. The CDR3 spells CASSSRNTEAFF. For the CDR3, the DNA is TGTGCCAGCTCAAGTAGGAACACTGAAGCTTTCTTT.

Concerning this clone itself: The sample contains more than one DNA sequence encoding this CDR3. The V and J genes are TRBV11-3 and TRBJ2-2; 7 bases align to TRBD1. Germline V gives CDR1 SGHNT, CDR2 YENEEA. The CDR3 sequence is 14 residues long. Trimming took 5 bases from V and 4 from J; bases not matched to a gene: 4. As DNA, the CDR3 is TGTGCCAGCAGCCCAGGGGGATTCACCGGGGAGCTGTTTTTT. Translating it yields CASSPGGFTGELFF.

For this clone: This specimen includes other DNA sequences encoding the same CDR3. The chain joins TRBV7-3 to TRBJ1-1; D is possibly TRBD1 (6 bases). V was clipped by 5 bases and J by 5 bases, with 12 bases between them. Per the germline V gene, CDR1 is SGHTA and CDR2 is FQGTGA. The CDR3 is made up of 13 amino acids. The CDR3 DNA follows: TGTGCCAGCAGCCAGACAGGAGGTACTGAAGCTTTCTTT. Translation gives CASSQTGGTEAFF.

The chain combines TRBV7-3 with TRBJ1-1; D is unclear. The ends were cut back, 4 bases at V and 8 bases at J, with 11 bases in the middle. The germline CDR1 and CDR2 sequences are SGHTA and FQGTGA. The CDR3 is 12 amino acids. In nucleotides, the CDR3 is TGTGCCAGCAGCTCTAGAGTTGGAGAAGCTTTCTTT. As protein: CASSSRVGEAFF.

The J gene is TRBJ1-1, the V gene TRBV7-2; D unresolved. Trimming stripped 1 base from V and 2 bases from J, with 8 bases between. The CDR3 extends over 14 amino acids. Per germline, CDR1 SGHTA and CDR2 FQGNSA. The CDR3 region has the DNA TGTGCCAGCAGCTTAGATGGAGGAAACACTGAAGCTTTCTTT. This gives the protein CASSLDGGNTEAFF.

The V gene is TRBV2, the J gene TRBJ2-5; 8 bases align to TRBD1. The junction had 9 bases not matched to a gene; V was cut back by 9 bases and J by 3 bases. CDR3 length: 14 amino acids. Germline lookup yields CDR1 SNHLY and CDR2 FYNNEI. The CDR3, as DNA: TGTGCCAGACAGGTCCGGGACAGGAAAGAGACCCAGTACTTC. Amino acids: CARQVRDRKETQYF.

In DNA form, the CDR3 reads TGCGCCAGCAGCCCCGGGACAGGGGCTCAGGAGCAGTACTTC. Encoded protein: CASSPGTGAQEQYF. The rearrangement uses TRBV5-1 and TRBJ2-7; 10 bases align to TRBD1. Germline V gene lookup returns CDR1 SGHRS and CDR2 YFSETQ. V was clipped by 4 bases and J by 7 bases; unmatched bases: 8. The CDR3 is made up of 14 amino acids.

The chain employs TRBV28 and TRBJ2-3; D unclear. Trimming removed 3 bases at V and 5 bases at J, with 9 bases between. The germline CDR1 and CDR2 sequences are MDHEN and SYDVKM. This CDR3 has 13 amino acids. CDR3 DNA: TGTGCCAGCAGTTTCCCCCCCAAAGATACGCAGTATTTT. Protein: CASSFPPKDTQYF.

This clone was counted a few times. The CDR3 spells CASSFLPNTEAFF. DNA of the CDR3: TGTGCCAGCAGCTTTCTCCCGAACACTGAAGCTTTCTTT. The chain has TRBV4-2 and TRBJ1-1; D not resolved. Trimming stripped 5 bases from V and 1 base from J, with 8 bases between. The CDR3 length is 13 residues. CDR1 LGHNA and CDR2 YNFKEQ come from the germline V gene.

V is TRBV14 and J is TRBJ2-1; 9 nucleotides agree with TRBD2. CDR1 and CDR2 from the germline V gene are SGHDN and FVKESK. V dropped 4 bases and J dropped 7; count of bases not matched to a gene: 20. This CDR3 has 19 residues. The CDR3 bases are TGTGCCAGCAGCCCCAAGAGGCTAGCGGGAATAACGTTAGGTAATGAGCAGTTCTTC. Encoded protein: CASSPKRLAGITLGNEQFF.

The chain uses TRBV4-1 and TRBJ2-2; TRBD1 agrees at 9 bases. Germline values: CDR1 MGHRA, CDR2 YSYEKL. Trimming cost V 4 bases and J 6 bases; bases outside gene matches: 12. The CDR3 runs to 17 residues. In nucleotides, the CDR3 is TGCGCCAGCAGCCTTGGGACAGGGTGGGGTATGGCCGGGGAGCTGTTTTTT. Its protein is CASSLGTGWGMAGELFF.

V is TRBV2 and J is TRBJ1-5; D unclear. Per germline, CDR1 SNHLY and CDR2 FYNNEI. The CDR3 has 13 amino acids. V was trimmed by 4 bases and J by 5 bases, leaving 9 bases between them. CDR3: CASSGEGYQPQHF. The CDR3, as DNA: TGTGCCAGCAGTGGGGAAGGATATCAGCCCCAGCATTTT. Together with reference TRBV2 and TRBJ1-5, the CDR3 gives the full variable domain: EPEVTQTPSHQVTQMGQEVILRCVPISNHLYFYWYRQILGQKVEFLVSFYNNEISEKSEIFDDQFSVERPDGSNFTLKIRSTKLEDSAMYFCASSGEGYQPQHFGDGTRLSIL.

The chain joins TRBV28 to TRBJ2-7; 9 bases agree with TRBD1. CDR1 is MDHEN, CDR2 SYDVKM, per germline. The CDR3 covers 20 residues. The J segment lost 0 bases and the V segment lost 5 bases, leaving 20 bases of the junction unmatched. The CDR3 protein is CASSAHPTGGASKSSYEQYF. The CDR3 region has the DNA TGTGCCAGCAGTGCCCACCCTACAGGGGGCGCATCGAAGAGCTCCTACGAGCAGTACTTC. Together with reference TRBV28 and TRBJ2-7, the CDR3 gives the full variable domain: DVKVTQSSRYLVKRTGEKVFLECVQDMDHENMFWYRQDPGLGLRLIYFSYDVKMKEKGDIPEGYSVSREKKERFSLILESASTNQTSMYLCASSAHPTGGASKSSYEQYFGPGTRLTVT.

The chain combines TRBV4-1 with TRBJ2-5, with 9 positions matching TRBD1. Near its end, the DNA agrees better with TRBJ2-7, so the J call may be wrong. CDR3 length equals 16 residues. CDR1 is MGHRA, CDR2 YSYEKL, per germline. This CDR3 reads CASRGSWGQGNYEQYF. CDR3 DNA: TGCGCCAGCAGGGGATCGTGGGGACAGGGTAACTACGAGCAGTACTTC.

The V and J genes are TRBV7-6 and TRBJ2-5, with 13 bases matching TRBD2. V lost 5 bases, J lost 6 bases, and 6 bases stayed unmatched. Germline lookup yields CDR1 SGHVS and CDR2 FNYEAQ. The CDR3 is 15 amino acids. The CDR3 region has the DNA TGTGCCAGCAGCAACGGACTAGCGGGAGAAAAGACCCAGTACTTC. Its translation is CASSNGLAGEKTQYF.

The rearrangement uses TRBV27 and TRBJ2-2; D is possibly TRBD1 or TRBD2 (5 bases each). Germline loops: CDR1 MNHEY, CDR2 SMNVEV (reference sequence). Between the trimmed V and J ends, which lost 6 bases and 6 bases, there was a span of 23 bases. The CDR3 contains 17 residues. CDR3 region: CASSPLGVAVGAGELFF. The CDR3 DNA reads TGTGCCAGCAGCCCCTTGGGGGTAGCCGTGGGGGCCGGGGAGCTGTTTTTT.

The rearrangement uses TRBV21-1 and TRBJ2-5; the table assigns TRBD2, which was not confirmed against the DNA. TRBV21-1 corresponds to a pseudogene. CDR3 size: 16 residues. CDR3 sequence reads: CASSSPRDLKGETQYF. The CDR3 DNA reads TGTGCCAGCAGCAGCCCCCGGGACTTGAAGGGGGAGACCCAGTACTTC.

The chain joins TRBV15 to TRBJ1-6; TRBD1 agrees at 7 bases. V gave up 6 bases and J gave up 8 bases; unmatched junction bases: 4. CDR1 and CDR2 from the germline V gene are LNHNV and YYDKDF (reference sequence). The length of the CDR3 is 13 residues. CDR3 residues: CATRWDRDSPLHF. The DNA for the CDR3 is TGTGCCACCAGGTGGGACAGAGATTCACCCCTCCACTTT.

On this clone itself: The same CDR3 arises from other DNA sequences in this sample as well. V usage is TRBV28 and J usage is TRBJ2-5; D is undetermined. Looked up from germline, CDR1 is MDHEN and CDR2 is SYDVKM. Deletions cut 4 bases from V and 9 bases from J, with 12 bases between. The CDR3 loop spans 12 amino acids. CDR3 sequence (DNA): TGTGCCAGCAGTTCCCCAGCATCGGCCCAGTACTTC. Translated, it gives CASSSPASAQYF.

In this sample, this clone turned up a few times. The chain uses TRBV4-1 and TRBJ1-5; D gene uncertain. The CDR3 has 15 residues. V was cut by 0 bases and J by 7 bases, with 13 bases left in between. The germline V gene encodes CDR1 MGHRA and CDR2 YSYEKL. CDR3 residues: CASSQDNWQDQPQHF. CDR3 DNA sequence: TGCGCCAGCAGCCAAGATAATTGGCAGGACCAGCCCCAGCATTTT.